These 25 T cell receptor beta chains share one sample of origin, sequenced in a study of shared clonotypes between healthy human individuals. Terminally differentiated effector memory CD45RA+ cells were excluded from the naive CD8 cells, which were CD45RO-negative and positively selected for CCR7. Measured with immunoSEQ multiplex PCR; TCRdb has only the in-frame clones, and not every one. The data hold 450,000 to 700,000 clones, with around 95% observed a single time. Sequenced material: naive CD8+ T cells sorted from blood. The receptors originated from a woman younger than 45 in good health.

The chain combines TRBV28 with TRBJ2-4; perhaps D is TRBD1 or TRBD2 (5 bases each). V was shortened by 3 bases and J by 8 bases, with 11 bases between the two germline ends. This CDR3 is built from 13 residues. Per the germline V gene, CDR1 is MDHEN and CDR2 is SYDVKM. Here the CDR3 DNA reads TGTGCCAGCAGTTTTAGTGTGGGGGACATTCAGTACTTC. Translation: CASSFSVGDIQYF.

CDR3 loop: CASSHPGQALNTEAFF. The CDR3 DNA sequence: TGCGCCAGCAGCCATCCCGGACAGGCGTTGAACACTGAAGCTTTCTTT. This chain uses TRBV4-1 with TRBJ1-1, with TRBD1 matching over 7 bases. V trimming: 3 bases; J trimming: 0 bases; junction bases outside the gene matches: 7. CDR1 is MGHRA, CDR2 YSYEKL, per germline. The CDR3 spans 16 residues.

The J gene is TRBJ2-5, the V gene TRBV27; TRBD1 might be the D (6 bases). The end of the DNA fits TRBJ2-7 better, so the J call may be wrong. Germline CDR1 and CDR2: MNHEY and SMNVEV (reference sequence). This CDR3 is built from 14 residues. CDR3 DNA: TGTGCCAGCAGTTTTACAGGGAGCTCCTACGAGCAGTACTTC. Amino acid sequence: CASSFTGSSYEQYF.

This clone appeared a single time. The CDR3 nucleotides are TGCAGCGTTGAGGGAACTAGCGGATTTACCGGGGAGCTGTTTTTT. This encodes CSVEGTSGFTGELFF. The rearrangement uses TRBV29-1 and TRBJ2-2; 8 bases fit TRBD2. Germline V lookup: CDR1 SQVTM, CDR2 ANQGSEA. The CDR3 length is 15 residues. V lost 3 bases, J lost 5 bases, and 8 bases stayed unmatched.

This chain links TRBV6-5 with TRBJ2-7, with D possibly TRBD1 on 6 matching bases. The V gene lost 2 bases and the J gene lost 6 bases, with 14 bases spanning the gap. The CDR3 is 14 residues long. Germline CDR1 and CDR2: MNHEY and SVGAGI. The DNA of the CDR3 is TGTGCCAGCAGTTACGAGATCCAAGGGGGCGAGCAGTACTTC. Translating it yields CASSYEIQGGEQYF.

The gene calls are TRBV7-2 and TRBJ2-1; TRBD2 might be the D (6 bases). From germline, CDR1 is SGHTA and CDR2 FQGNSA. V gave up 4 bases and J gave up 4 bases, with 17 bases separating them. This CDR3 comprises 16 residues. The CDR3 reads CASSSRDSNLYNEQFF. The DNA for the CDR3 is TGTGCCAGCAGCTCTCGGGACTCTAACCTATACAATGAGCAGTTCTTC.

V usage is TRBV7-9 and J usage is TRBJ2-1, with TRBD1 identical over 7 bases. J was trimmed by 4 bases and V by 4 bases; bases with no gene match: 10. The CDR3 has 16 residues. From germline, CDR1 is SEHNR and CDR2 FQNEAQ (reference sequence). The CDR3 DNA sequence: TGTGCCAGCAGCTACGAAACCGACAGGGTATACAATGAGCAGTTCTTC. The encoded protein is CASSYETDRVYNEQFF.

The rearrangement uses TRBV5-1 and TRBJ2-1; weak D call: TRBD1 (5 bases). V dropped 4 bases and J dropped 4 bases, with 9 bases sitting between them. This CDR3 has 13 residues. From germline, CDR1 is SGHRS and CDR2 YFSETQ. Written as DNA, the CDR3 is TGCGCCAGCAGCGACACAGGTTACAATGAGCAGTTCTTC. This gives the protein CASSDTGYNEQFF.

This chain connects TRBV6-1 to TRBJ2-7; tentative D call: TRBD1 (5 bases). Germline values: CDR1 MNHNS, CDR2 SASEGT. The CDR3 extends over 15 amino acids. Trimming cost V 1 base and J 2 bases, with 12 bases left between them. CDR3 residues: CASSEGKGFTYEQYF. CDR3 DNA: TGTGCCAGCAGTGAAGGGAAGGGGTTCACCTACGAGCAGTACTTC.

The genes are TRBV4-1 and TRBJ2-6, with TRBD1 matching 7 bases. The CDR3 has 18 amino acids. Germline assignment: CDR1 MGHRA and CDR2 YSYEKL. Losses at the gene ends were 4 bases for V and 1 base for J; bases not matched to a gene: 10. The CDR3 DNA reads TGCGCCAGCAGCCCAAGACCGGGACAGCCTTCTGGGGCCAACGTCCTGACTTTC. Amino acids: CASSPRPGQPSGANVLTF.

The chain joins TRBV29-1 to TRBJ2-2; 10 bases are shared with TRBD2. Germline assignment: CDR1 SQVTM and CDR2 ANQGSEA. There are 14 residues in the CDR3. Trimming at V came to 4 bases and at J to 7 bases, leaving 6 bases not matched to a gene. CDR3 loop: CSVAAGGPLGELFF. CDR3 DNA sequence: TGCAGCGTTGCAGCGGGAGGGCCTCTCGGGGAGCTGTTTTTT.

The chain joins TRBV19 to TRBJ1-2, with D perhaps matching TRBD1 (6 bases). Germline lookup yields CDR1 LNHDA and CDR2 SQIVND (reference sequence). This CDR3 contains 14 residues. V was clipped by 6 bases and J by 4 bases, with 15 bases between them. CDR3 nucleotides: TGTGCCAGTAGAGGGGGAAGCAAGACCTATGGCTACACCTTC. Translation gives CASRGGSKTYGYTF.

The rearrangement joins TRBV7-9 to TRBJ2-3, with 7 bases fitting TRBD1. V shed 4 bases, J shed 5 bases, and the junction held 9 bases outside the gene matches. Germline V gene sequence: CDR1 SEHNR, CDR2 FQNEAQ (reference sequence). The CDR3 has 15 residues. The CDR3 nucleotides read TGTGCCAGCAGCTCCCGGGACAGCCCCAGAGATACGCAGTATTTT. It is translated as CASSSRDSPRDTQYF.

J is TRBJ2-7 and V is TRBV28; 11 bases match TRBD2. CDR1 is MDHEN, CDR2 SYDVKM, per germline. J gave up 5 bases and V 6 bases, and 12 bases lay outside the gene matches. This CDR3 has 16 residues. The CDR3 here is CASSANQLAGVNEQYF. The DNA of the CDR3 is TGTGCCAGCAGCGCTAACCAACTAGCGGGAGTCAACGAGCAGTACTTC. The full variable domain, with the rest looked up from reference TRBV28 and TRBJ2-7, is DVKVTQSSRYLVKRTGEKVFLECVQDMDHENMFWYRQDPGLGLRLIYFSYDVKMKEKGDIPEGYSVSREKKERFSLILESASTNQTSMYLCASSANQLAGVNEQYFGPGTRLTVT.

The gene calls are TRBV29-1 and TRBJ2-5; 12 bases fit TRBD1. V shed 2 bases and J 7 bases; nucleotides not matched to a gene: 8. The CDR3 covers 15 residues. Germline CDR1 SQVTM, CDR2 ANQGSEA. For the CDR3, the DNA is TGCAGCGTTGAAAGGGACAGGGGGCCCGAGGGGACCCAGTACTTC. The encoded protein is CSVERDRGPEGTQYF.

The chain links TRBV6-1 to TRBJ2-1; no reliable D call. CDR3 size: 14 residues. V was pared by 1 base and J by 3 bases, with 7 bases between. The germline V gene encodes CDR1 MNHNS and CDR2 SASEGT. CDR3: CASSEVLYYNEQFF. The CDR3 DNA is TGTGCCAGCAGTGAAGTCCTGTACTACAATGAGCAGTTCTTC.

The genes are TRBV28 and TRBJ1-2; 8 bases line up with TRBD1. In germline, CDR1 is MDHEN, CDR2 SYDVKM. V shed 5 bases and J 4 bases; nucleotides not matched to a gene: 6. The CDR3 contains 14 residues. The CDR3 protein is CASSPPGQVYGYTF. The CDR3 bases are TGTGCCAGCAGTCCCCCGGGACAGGTCTATGGCTACACCTTC.

The gene calls are TRBV30 and TRBJ2-7; 7 bases align to TRBD2. The germline gives CDR1 GTSNPN, CDR2 SVGIG (reference sequence). V shed 2 bases and J 3 bases; nucleotides not matched to a gene: 4. CDR3 length: 13 amino acids. Here the CDR3 reads CAWSRGSGYEQYF. In DNA, the CDR3 is TGTGCCTGGAGTCGCGGGAGCGGCTACGAGCAGTACTTC.

As regards this clone: Other DNA sequences in this specimen translate into the identical CDR3. The CDR3 loop reads CASSVAGASTDTQYF. As DNA, the CDR3 is TGTGCCAGCAGCGTAGCGGGAGCTAGCACAGATACGCAGTATTTT. V is TRBV9 and J is TRBJ2-3; D might be TRBD2 (6 bases). Trimming removed 0 bases from V and 0 bases from J, with 8 bases in between. The CDR3 totals 15 residues. Germline CDR1 is SGDLS and CDR2 is YYNGEE.

The chain has TRBV29-1 and TRBJ1-1; no reliable D call. The CDR3 is 13 residues long. V was clipped by 2 bases and J by 7 bases, with 14 bases between them. The germline gives CDR1 SQVTM, CDR2 ANQGSEA. CDR3 nucleotides: TGCAGCGTTGAAACCGGGGAATTTATTGAAGCTTTCTTT. It yields the protein CSVETGEFIEAFF.

DNA for the CDR3: TGTGCCAGCAGCTTAGGGCTAGCGGGGGAGACCCTGGGCTACGAGCAGTACTTC. Encoded protein: CASSLGLAGETLGYEQYF. The chain is built from TRBV7-8 and TRBJ2-7, with 10 bases identical to TRBD2. Trimming at V came to 1 base and at J to 3 bases, leaving 12 bases not matched to a gene. CDR3 length: 18 residues. Germline V gene lookup returns CDR1 SGHVS and CDR2 FQNEAQ. The full variable domain, completed using reference TRBV7-8 and TRBJ2-7, is GAGVSQSPRYKVAKRGQDVALRCDPISGHVSLFWYQQALGQGPEFLTYFQNEAQLDKSGLPSDRFFAERPEGSVSTLKIQRTQQEDSAVYLCASSLGLAGETLGYEQYFGPGTRLTVT.

The chain links TRBV19 to TRBJ1-5; D ambiguous. V dropped 0 bases and J dropped 1 base, with 10 bases sitting between them. This CDR3 has 16 residues. Germline CDR1 reads LNHDA; CDR2 reads SQIVND (reference sequence). Here the CDR3 DNA reads TGTGCCAGTAGTATAGACCGGGAGATCAGCAATCAGCCCCAGCATTTT. The encoded protein is CASSIDREISNQPQHF. The entire variable domain, with the rest obtained from reference TRBV19 and TRBJ1-5, is as follows: DGGITQSPKYLFRKEGQNVTLSCEQNLNHDAMYWYRQDPGQGLRLIYYSQIVNDFQKGDIAEGYSVSREKKESFPLTVTSAQKNPTAFYLCASSIDREISNQPQHFGDGTRLSIL.

Comments on this clone: The same CDR3 is also encoded by other DNA sequences in this sample. V gene TRBV4-1 combines with J gene TRBJ2-7, with D perhaps matching TRBD1 (7 bases). Germline V gene sequence: CDR1 MGHRA, CDR2 YSYEKL. V lost 1 base and J 4 bases, leaving 14 bases between the germline ends. The CDR3 has 15 amino acids. The DNA of the CDR3 is TGCGCCAGCAGCCAAGTCGGAGGGGGCGATTACGAGCAGTACTTC. The encoded protein is CASSQVGGGDYEQYF.

With respect to this clone: The same CDR3 can be traced to other DNA sequences in this sample. The V gene is TRBV10-3, the J gene TRBJ2-3; D ambiguous. Trimming took 3 bases from V and 6 from J, leaving 13 bases between them. CDR1 is ENHRY, CDR2 SYGVKD, per germline. The CDR3 loop spans 14 amino acids. In nucleotides, the CDR3 is TGTGCCATCAGTGAATCACGGAGTACCGATACGCAGTATTTT. It codes for CAISESRSTDTQYF.

This clone was seen just once. The gene calls are TRBV14 and TRBJ2-1; D may be TRBD2 (6 bases). V was pared by 2 bases and J by 4 bases, with 24 bases between. The CDR3 length is 19 residues. Germline CDR1 reads SGHDN; CDR2 reads FVKESK. CDR3 sequence (DNA): TGTGCCAGCAGCCAACTGGGGTTAGCGGCGGGTGATGCATACAATGAGCAGTTCTTC. Protein sequence: CASSQLGLAAGDAYNEQFF.